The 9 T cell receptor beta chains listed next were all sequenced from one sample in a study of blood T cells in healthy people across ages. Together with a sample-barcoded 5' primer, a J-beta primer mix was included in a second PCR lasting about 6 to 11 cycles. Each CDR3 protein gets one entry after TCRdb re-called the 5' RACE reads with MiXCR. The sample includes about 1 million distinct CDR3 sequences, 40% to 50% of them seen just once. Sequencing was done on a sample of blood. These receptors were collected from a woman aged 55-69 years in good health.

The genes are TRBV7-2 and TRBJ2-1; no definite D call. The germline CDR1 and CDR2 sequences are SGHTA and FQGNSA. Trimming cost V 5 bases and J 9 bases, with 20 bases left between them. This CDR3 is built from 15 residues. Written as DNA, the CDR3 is TGTGCCAGCAGCCTCCCTTCAGGTGGGGTAGTTGAGCAGTTCTTC. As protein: CASSLPSGGVVEQFF. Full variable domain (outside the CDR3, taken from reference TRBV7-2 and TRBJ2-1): GAGVSQSPSNKVTEKGKDVELRCDPISGHTALYWYRQSLGQGLEFLIYFQGNSAPDKSGLPSDRFSAERTGGSVSTLTIQRTQQEDSAVYLCASSLPSGGVVEQFFGPGTRLTVL.

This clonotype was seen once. This CDR3 reads CASSKGTQGRDEQFF. CDR3 in DNA: TGTGCCAGCAGCAAAGGGACCCAGGGACGGGATGAGCAGTTCTTC. J is TRBJ2-1 and V is TRBV21-1; the table calls TRBD1, which could not be checked here. TRBV21-1 is shown as a pseudogene. The CDR3 has 15 residues.

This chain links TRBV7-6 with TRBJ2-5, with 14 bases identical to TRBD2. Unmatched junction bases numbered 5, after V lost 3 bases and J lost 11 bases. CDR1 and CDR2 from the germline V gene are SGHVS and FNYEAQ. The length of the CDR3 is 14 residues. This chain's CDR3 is CASSLTGLAGEQYF. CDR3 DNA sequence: TGTGCCAGCAGCTTGACGGGACTAGCGGGAGAGCAGTACTTC.

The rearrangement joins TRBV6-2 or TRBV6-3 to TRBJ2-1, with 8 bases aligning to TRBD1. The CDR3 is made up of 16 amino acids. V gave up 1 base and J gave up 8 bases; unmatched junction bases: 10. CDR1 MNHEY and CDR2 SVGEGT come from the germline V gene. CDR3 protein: CASSYFSRGQYDEQFF. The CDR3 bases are TGTGCCAGCAGTTACTTCTCCAGGGGGCAATATGATGAGCAGTTCTTC.

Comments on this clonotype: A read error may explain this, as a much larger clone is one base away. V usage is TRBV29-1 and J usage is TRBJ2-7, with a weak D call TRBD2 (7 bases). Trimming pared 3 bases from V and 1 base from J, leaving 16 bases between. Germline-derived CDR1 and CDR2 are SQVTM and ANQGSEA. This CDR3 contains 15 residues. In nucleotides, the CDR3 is TGCAGCGTTGATAAGGGGCGGGGGCCTTCCTACGAGCAGTACTTC. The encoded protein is CSVDKGRGPSYEQYF.

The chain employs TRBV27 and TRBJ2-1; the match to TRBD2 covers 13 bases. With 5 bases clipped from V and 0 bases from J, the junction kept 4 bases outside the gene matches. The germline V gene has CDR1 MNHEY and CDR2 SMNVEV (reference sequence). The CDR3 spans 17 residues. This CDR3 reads CASSKTSGRTSYNEQFF. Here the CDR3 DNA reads TGTGCCAGCAGTAAGACTAGCGGGAGGACCTCCTACAATGAGCAGTTCTTC.

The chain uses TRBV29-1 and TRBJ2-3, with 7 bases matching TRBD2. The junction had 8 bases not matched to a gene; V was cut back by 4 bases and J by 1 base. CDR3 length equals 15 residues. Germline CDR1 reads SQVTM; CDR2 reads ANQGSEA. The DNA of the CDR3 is TGCAGCGTTGTTCCTAGCGGACCCGGCACAGATACGCAGTATTTT. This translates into CSVVPSGPGTDTQYF.

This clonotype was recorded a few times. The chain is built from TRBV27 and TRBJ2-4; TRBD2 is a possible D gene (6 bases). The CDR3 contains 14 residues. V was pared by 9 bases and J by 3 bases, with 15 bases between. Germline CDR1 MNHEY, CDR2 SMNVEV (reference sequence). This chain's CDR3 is CASRGISGKNIQYF. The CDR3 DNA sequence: TGTGCCAGTAGAGGGATTAGCGGCAAAAACATTCAGTACTTC.

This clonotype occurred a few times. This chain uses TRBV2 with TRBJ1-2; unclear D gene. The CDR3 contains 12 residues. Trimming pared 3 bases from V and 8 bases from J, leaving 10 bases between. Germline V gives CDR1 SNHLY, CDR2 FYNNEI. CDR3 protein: CASSDSPGGYTF. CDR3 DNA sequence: TGTGCCAGCAGTGACTCGCCGGGGGGCTACACCTTC.